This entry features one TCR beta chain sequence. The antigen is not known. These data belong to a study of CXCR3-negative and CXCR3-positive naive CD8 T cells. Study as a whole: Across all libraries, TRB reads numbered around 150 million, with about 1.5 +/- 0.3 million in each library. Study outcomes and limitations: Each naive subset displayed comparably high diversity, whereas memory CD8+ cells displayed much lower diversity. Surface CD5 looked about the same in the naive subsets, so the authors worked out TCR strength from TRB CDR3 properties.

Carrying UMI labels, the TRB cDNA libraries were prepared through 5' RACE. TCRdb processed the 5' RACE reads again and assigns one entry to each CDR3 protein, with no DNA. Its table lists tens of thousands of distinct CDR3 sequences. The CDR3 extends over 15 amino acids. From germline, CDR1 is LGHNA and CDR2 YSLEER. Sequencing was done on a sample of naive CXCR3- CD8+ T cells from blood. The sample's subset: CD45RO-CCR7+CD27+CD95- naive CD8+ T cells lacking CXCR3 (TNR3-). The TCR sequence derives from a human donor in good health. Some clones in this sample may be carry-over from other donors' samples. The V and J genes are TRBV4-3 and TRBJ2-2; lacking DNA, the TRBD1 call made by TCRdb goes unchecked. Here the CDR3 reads CASSQGTGGTGELFF.